The entry that follows covers one TCR beta chain sequence. The sample originates from a study of T cells in tuberculosis. Turning to the study itself: CD1B tetramers identified T cells specific for mycobacterial lipid GMM.

The V end was cut by 7 bases, the J end by 0 bases, with 14 bases between. CDR3 length: 14 residues. Germline V gene sequence: CDR1 SGHRS, CDR2 YFSETQ. Measured with immunoSEQ multiplex PCR; TCRdb has only the in-frame clones, and not every one. The table records about 29,000 clones, 90% of them present only once. Sequencing was done on a sample of PBMCs. The chain is built from TRBV5-1 and TRBJ2-7; D is perhaps TRBD1 (6 bases). This sequence was found in a donor aged 10-29 years with latent tuberculosis or without tuberculosis infection. The CDR3: CASHLQDSSYEQYF. CDR3 nucleotides: TGCGCCAGCCACTTACAGGACAGCTCCTACGAGCAGTACTTC. Combining the CDR3 with reference TRBV5-1 and TRBJ2-7 gives the whole variable domain KAGVTQTPRYLIKTRGQQVTLSCSPISGHRSVSWYQQTPGQGLQFLFEYFSETQRNKGNFPGRFSGRQFSNSRSEMNVSTLELGDSALYLCASHLQDSSYEQYFGPGTRLTVT.